The next 29 T cell receptor beta chains were all read from a single sample in a study of blood T cell repertoires in COVID-19. Profiling relied on immunoSEQ multiplex PCR, and the TCRdb table lists in-frame clones only, not all of them. The repertoire holds some 130,000 clones, with around 82% as singletons. The source material was PBMCs or T cells enriched from blood (not recorded which). These receptors all come from a woman aged 50 to 65 who had recovered from COVID-19.

J is TRBJ2-1 and V is TRBV7-9; TRBD1 aligns across 9 bases. This CDR3 has 16 residues. Germline CDR1 SEHNR, CDR2 FQNEAQ (reference sequence). V trimming: 5 bases; J trimming: 4 bases; junction bases outside the gene matches: 9. The CDR3: CASSDTGTGYYNEQFF. The CDR3 DNA is TGTGCCAGCAGCGACACCGGGACAGGGTATTACAATGAGCAGTTCTTC.

The rearrangement joins TRBV5-1 to TRBJ2-3, with 10 nucleotides matching TRBD2. The germline V gene encodes CDR1 SGHRS and CDR2 YFSETQ. With V trimmed by 10 bases and J by 4 bases, 9 bases remained unmatched. CDR3 length equals 14 residues. CDR3 in DNA: TGCGCCTCAAAGCGGGGGGGCCTGGCAGATACGCAGTATTTT. This gives the protein CASKRGGLADTQYF. Combining the CDR3 with reference TRBV5-1 and TRBJ2-3 gives the whole variable domain KAGVTQTPRYLIKTRGQQVTLSCSPISGHRSVSWYQQTPGQGLQFLFEYFSETQRNKGNFPGRFSGRQFSNSRSEMNVSTLELGDSALYLCASKRGGLADTQYFGPGTRLTVL.

The V and J genes are TRBV7-7 and TRBJ2-5, with D maybe TRBD1 (5 bases). The CDR3 extends over 15 amino acids. V gave up 1 base and J gave up 1 base, with 10 bases separating them. CDR1 is SSHAT, CDR2 FNYEAQ, per germline (reference sequence). The CDR3 DNA is TGTGCCAGCAGCTTAGGGTCAGGGCTCCAAGAGACCCAGTACTTC. Translation: CASSLGSGLQETQYF. The whole variable domain, filled in from reference TRBV7-7 and TRBJ2-5, reads GAGVSQSPRYKVTKRGQDVTLRCDPISSHATLYWYQQALGQGPEFLTYFNYEAQPDKSGLPSDRFSAERPEGSISTLTIQRTEQRDSAMYRCASSLGSGLQETQYFGPGTRLLVL.

The chain uses TRBV4-1 and TRBJ1-5, with a tentative D call TRBD1 (5 bases). Between the trimmed V and J ends, which lost 3 bases and 2 bases, there was a span of 17 bases. The CDR3 contains 17 residues. Germline lookup yields CDR1 MGHRA and CDR2 YSYEKL. CDR3 in amino acids: CASSHVSGKFGNQPQHF. For the CDR3, the DNA is TGCGCCAGCAGCCACGTATCAGGGAAGTTTGGCAATCAGCCCCAGCATTTT.

V gene TRBV18 combines with J gene TRBJ1-1, with 9 bases matching TRBD1. This CDR3 contains 16 residues. Germline-derived CDR1 and CDR2 are KGHSH and LQKENI. Losses at the gene ends were 2 bases for V and 3 bases for J; bases not matched to a gene: 7. CDR3 nucleotide sequence: TGTGCCAGCTCACCAACGGGACAGGGTTTGGACACTGAAGCTTTCTTT. This gives the protein CASSPTGQGLDTEAFF.

The chain couples TRBV5-4 to TRBJ2-5, with TRBD2 matching over 11 bases. V gave up 2 bases and J gave up 5 bases; unmatched junction bases: 5. Germline CDR1 SGHNT, CDR2 YYREEE (reference sequence). CDR3 length: 15 amino acids. CDR3 residues: CASSLLAGGPETQYF. The DNA of the CDR3 is TGTGCCAGCAGCTTATTAGCGGGGGGGCCGGAGACCCAGTACTTC.

This clone was picked up one time. The V and J genes are TRBV27 and TRBJ1-2; D remains unclear. Trimming pared 3 bases from V and 7 bases from J, leaving 18 bases between. Germline CDR1 is MNHEY and CDR2 is SMNVEV (reference sequence). The CDR3 is 15 amino acids. CDR3 in DNA: TGTGCCAGCAGTTTCACTCCCCCACGGGATGCTGGCTACACCTTC. Translated: CASSFTPPRDAGYTF.

The genes are TRBV11-3 and TRBJ2-1; D perhaps matches TRBD2 (5 bases). V shed 4 bases and J shed 6 bases, with 13 bases lying between them. The germline gives CDR1 SGHNT, CDR2 YENEEA. The CDR3 runs to 14 residues. CDR3 residues: CASSSEGDVNEQFF. The DNA for the CDR3 is TGTGCCAGCAGCTCAGAGGGCGACGTCAATGAGCAGTTCTTC.

This clone was observed many times. V and J are TRBV7-3 and TRBJ1-6, with TRBD1 identical over 9 bases. Per germline, CDR1 SGHTA and CDR2 FQGTGA. V shed 0 bases and J 8 bases; nucleotides not matched to a gene: 2. The CDR3 has 15 amino acids. The CDR3, as DNA: TGTGCCAGCAGCTTAACGCGGACAGGGGATTCACCCCTCCACTTT. Its translation is CASSLTRTGDSPLHF. Combining the CDR3 with reference TRBV7-3 and TRBJ1-6 gives the whole variable domain GAGVSQTPSNKVTEKGKYVELRCDPISGHTALYWYRQSLGQGPEFLIYFQGTGAADDSGLPNDRFFAVRPEGSVSTLKIQRTERGDSAVYLCASSLTRTGDSPLHFGNGTRLTVT.

This chain uses TRBV7-9 with TRBJ1-1; weak D call: TRBD1 (6 bases). The germline gives CDR1 SEHNR, CDR2 FQNEAQ (reference sequence). V lost 2 bases, J lost 4 bases, and 11 bases lay in between. The CDR3 extends over 14 amino acids. The CDR3 protein is CASSLLKQGTEAFF. The CDR3 coding sequence is TGTGCCAGCAGCTTACTGAAACAGGGCACTGAAGCTTTCTTT.

This clone was counted a single time. The V gene is TRBV6-5, the J gene TRBJ2-1, with D perhaps matching TRBD1 (5 bases). CDR1 and CDR2 from the germline V gene are MNHEY and SVGAGI. V was cut by 3 bases and J by 5 bases, with 14 bases left in between. The CDR3 loop spans 15 amino acids. The CDR3 nucleotides are TGTGCCAGCAGTTATCCCACCAGCAGGGACAATGAGCAGTTCTTC. Translated, it gives CASSYPTSRDNEQFF.

The chain joins TRBV14 to TRBJ2-3; D is possibly TRBD2 (6 bases). CDR3 size: 15 residues. Trimming took off 4 bases at V and 6 bases at J, with 17 bases between the two ends. Germline CDR1 is SGHDN and CDR2 is FVKESK. The DNA of the CDR3 is TGTGCCAGCAGCCCGGACTACCTCTCAGGTGATACGCAGTATTTT. Encoded protein: CASSPDYLSGDTQYF.

The CDR3 is CASSLRGLSTGELFF. The CDR3, as DNA: TGCGCCAGCAGCTTGAGGGGGCTTAGCACCGGGGAGCTGTTTTTT. V and J are TRBV5-1 and TRBJ2-2; 7 nucleotides agree with TRBD1. Germline CDR1 SGHRS, CDR2 YFSETQ. Germline trimming cut 1 base from V and 4 bases from J; bases unmatched to any gene: 4. This CDR3 has 15 residues.

This sequence joins TRBV9 and TRBJ1-5; D may be TRBD1 (5 bases). Per the germline V gene, CDR1 is SGDLS and CDR2 is YYNGEE. CDR3 length: 16 amino acids. V gave up 0 bases and J gave up 0 bases, with 10 bases separating them. CDR3 nucleotide sequence: TGTGCCAGCAGCGTAGGTCCAGGGTATAGCAATCAGCCCCAGCATTTT. Its protein is CASSVGPGYSNQPQHF.

This chain uses TRBV2 with TRBJ2-3, with D possibly being TRBD2 (6 bases). There are 14 residues in the CDR3. V lost 6 bases to trimming and J lost 2 bases, with 12 bases between them. Germline V gene lookup returns CDR1 SNHLY and CDR2 FYNNEI. CDR3 in amino acids: CASRAGTYTDTQYF. Here the CDR3 DNA reads TGTGCCAGCAGAGCCGGGACTTACACAGATACGCAGTATTTT.

The chain recombines TRBV11-2 with TRBJ2-2; no firm D call. Germline loops: CDR1 SGHAT, CDR2 FQNNGV. Trimming cost V 4 bases and J 0 bases, with 15 bases left between them. The CDR3 totals 17 residues. The CDR3 DNA reads TGTGCCAGCAGCTCTATTGGTGTCAACCCGAACACCGGGGAGCTGTTTTTT. Its protein is CASSSIGVNPNTGELFF.

This chain links TRBV7-3 with TRBJ2-5, with 7 bases that match TRBD1. The J segment lost 0 bases and the V segment lost 2 bases, leaving 9 bases of the junction unmatched. This CDR3 region has 17 residues. In germline, CDR1 is SGHTA, CDR2 FQGTGA. DNA for the CDR3: TGTGCCAGCAGCTTAGGTGCGGCCAGGGGGTACCAAGAGACCCAGTACTTC. Its translation is CASSLGAARGYQETQYF.

The genes are TRBV12-3 or TRBV12-4 and TRBJ2-4; TRBD1 matches at 9 bases. The CDR3 is 13 residues long. The V segment lost 6 bases and the J segment 6 bases; nucleotides outside the gene matches: 3. The CDR3 DNA is TGTGCCAGCAGCCTGACAGGGGGAAACATTCAGTACTTC. Translated: CASSLTGGNIQYF.

The table lists this clone with a count of one. The chain uses TRBV7-2 and TRBJ1-5, with a possible D match to TRBD1 (5 bases). The germline CDR1 and CDR2 sequences are SGHTA and FQGNSA. The CDR3 sequence is 15 residues long. Trimming stripped 1 base from V and 6 bases from J, with 13 bases between. CDR3 nucleotide sequence: TGTGCCAGCAGCTTAGATGGGGGGAGTGTTCAGCCCCAGCATTTT. Translated: CASSLDGGSVQPQHF.

The chain uses TRBV14 and TRBJ1-3, with D unclear. The CDR3 contains 16 residues. V lost 4 bases and J 5 bases, leaving 18 bases between the germline ends. From germline, CDR1 is SGHDN and CDR2 FVKESK. The CDR3 region is CASSPVGEVLRNTIYF. The CDR3 coding sequence is TGTGCCAGCAGCCCCGTCGGGGAGGTTTTACGAAACACCATATATTTT.

V and J are TRBV30 and TRBJ1-3; possible D gene TRBD1, 5 bases. V lost 4 bases to trimming and J lost 2 bases, with 21 bases between them. This CDR3 is 17 amino acids long. Germline V CDR1 and CDR2: GTSNPN, SVGIG (reference sequence). CDR3 sequence (DNA): TGTGCCTGGAATTTAGCGGGAGCAGGGACCGCTGGAAACACCATATATTTT. Translating gives CAWNLAGAGTAGNTIYF.

This chain uses TRBV6-6 with TRBJ1-3, with D unresolved. The CDR3 consists of 13 residues. V gave up 5 bases and J gave up 0 bases, with 5 bases separating them. In germline, CDR1 is MNHNY, CDR2 SVGAGI (reference sequence). CDR3 DNA: TGTGCCAGCAGTGTGAGCTCTGGAAACACCATATATTTT. Translating gives CASSVSSGNTIYF.

This clone has a handful of counts. The chain recombines TRBV7-2 with TRBJ1-3; TRBD1 matches 8 bases. V was pared by 3 bases and J by 0 bases, with 4 bases of the junction left unmatched. CDR1 SGHTA and CDR2 FQGNSA come from the germline V gene. The CDR3 contains 16 residues. The CDR3 here is CASSFRQGSSGNTIYF. The CDR3 DNA follows: TGTGCCAGCAGCTTTCGACAGGGGAGCTCTGGAAACACCATATATTTT.

Here the CDR3 reads CAATQLGNTEAFF. CDR3 bases: TGTGCCGCTACCCAACTAGGGAACACTGAAGCTTTCTTT. The rearrangement joins TRBV6-5 to TRBJ1-1; D gene uncertain. V lost 11 bases and J lost 1, with 14 bases in between. Germline V lookup: CDR1 MNHEY, CDR2 SVGAGI. This CDR3 is built from 13 residues.

This chain links TRBV19 with TRBJ1-4; 12 nucleotides match TRBD1. The CDR3 loop spans 17 amino acids. Per germline, CDR1 LNHDA and CDR2 SQIVND (reference sequence). V was pared by 4 bases and J by 2 bases, with 5 bases of the junction left unmatched. The CDR3 loop is CASSNPGQGATNEKLFF. In nucleotides, the CDR3 is TGTGCCAGTAGTAACCCGGGACAGGGGGCCACTAATGAAAAACTGTTTTTT.

The chain has TRBV28 and TRBJ1-5; D uncertain. CDR1 and CDR2 from the germline V gene are MDHEN and SYDVKM. The CDR3 spans 15 residues. Trimming pared 4 bases from V and 6 bases from J, leaving 16 bases between. CDR3: CASSSSLRAVQPQHF. CDR3 DNA: TGTGCCAGCAGTTCCTCCTTGCGGGCGGTTCAGCCCCAGCATTTT.

This clone came up many times. The chain has TRBV5-1 and TRBJ1-5, with 8 bases fitting TRBD1. The V gene end was trimmed by 4 bases and the J gene end by 3 bases; junction bases not matched to a gene: 3. CDR1 and CDR2 (germline): SGHRS, YFSETQ. The CDR3 extends over 14 amino acids. CDR3 amino acids: CASSPTGDNQPQHF. Here the CDR3 DNA reads TGCGCCAGCAGCCCGACAGGGGACAATCAGCCCCAGCATTTT.

This clone came up a few times. The germline gene is not matched at one end of the junction; a read error may be the cause. This chain links TRBV12-3 or TRBV12-4 with TRBJ2-7, with 7 nucleotides matching TRBD1. This CDR3 contains 11 residues. CDR3 nucleotide sequence: TGTGCCAGCAGTTCTCGGACAGGCCTGAACTTC. Translation gives CASSSRTGLNF.

This clone was counted a few times. The chain employs TRBV19 and TRBJ2-1; D is ambiguous. Germline V lookup: CDR1 LNHDA, CDR2 SQIVND (reference sequence). Trimming left V 5 bases short and J 0 bases short, with 11 bases between. This CDR3 contains 15 residues. DNA of the CDR3: TGTGCCAGTAGTCGAGCCGGTAGCTCCTACAATGAGCAGTTCTTC. Its translation is CASSRAGSSYNEQFF.